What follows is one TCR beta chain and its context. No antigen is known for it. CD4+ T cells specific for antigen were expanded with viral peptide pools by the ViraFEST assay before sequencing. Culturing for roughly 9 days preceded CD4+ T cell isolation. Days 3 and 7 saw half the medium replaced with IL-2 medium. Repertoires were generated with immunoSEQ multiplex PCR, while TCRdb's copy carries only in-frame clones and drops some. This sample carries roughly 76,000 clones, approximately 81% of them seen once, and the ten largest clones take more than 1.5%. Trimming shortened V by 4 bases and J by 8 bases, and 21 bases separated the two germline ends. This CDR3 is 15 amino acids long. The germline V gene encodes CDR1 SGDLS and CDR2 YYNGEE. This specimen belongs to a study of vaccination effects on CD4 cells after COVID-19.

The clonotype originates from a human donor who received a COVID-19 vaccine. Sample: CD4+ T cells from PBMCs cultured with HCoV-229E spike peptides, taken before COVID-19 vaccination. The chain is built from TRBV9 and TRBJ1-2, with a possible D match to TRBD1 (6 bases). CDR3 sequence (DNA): TGTGCCAGCAGCCCCAGGGGTGGGGGGGCTGAGGGCTACACCTTC. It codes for CASSPRGGGAEGYTF.